The present entry profiles one T cell receptor beta chain with its context. Per the original methods: Amplification of reference gene primers provided the estimated nucleated cell counts. The table came from immunoSEQ multiplex PCR; TCRdb's copy has only in-frame clones and leaves some out. The V and J calls and clone size were taken over from that table, and D and trimming were inferred from the DNA. This table holds 100,000 or so clones, about 89% found once. This sample was included in a study of blood T cell repertoires in COVID-19. Study-level background: From the United States, Italy and Spain came samples of acute and convalescent COVID-19. Nucleic acid was either cDNA or gDNA, and it came from T cells, B-cell-depleted T cells, or PBMCs.

The CDR3 has 13 amino acids. V lost 5 bases, J lost 7 bases, and 9 bases lay in between. V is TRBV12-3 or TRBV12-4 and J is TRBJ1-6, with D maybe TRBD1 (5 bases). The receptor's source is a man aged 45-60 years with acute or convalescent COVID-19. The sequencing sample was made of peripheral blood. The chain's CDR3 is CASSGRGNSPLHF. In DNA form, the CDR3 reads TGTGCCAGCAGTGGTCGGGGGAATTCACCCCTCCACTTT.